This T cell receptor beta chain was found in a study of a mutant IDH1 vaccine in newly diagnosed glioma. About the research overall: Before enrollment, patients got radiotherapy alone, temozolomide alone, or mostly the combination.

Here immunoSEQ multiplex PCR was the method, and the copy in TCRdb shows in-frame clones only, minus some. The profile shows 20,000 to 30,000 clones, 70% to 80% of them singletons. To note about this clone: Its antigen is unidentified.

Notes on the study in general: There were vaccine-induced immune responses in 85% to 95% of the patients.

Germline V CDR1 and CDR2: SGHTA, FQGNSA. The CDR3 runs 14 residues. The ends were cut back, 3 bases at V and 3 bases at J, with 8 bases in the middle. Time point indicated: week 11, during vaccination. All doses held 300 ug of mutant IDH1 20-mer peptide, with topical imiquimod. Material: PBMCs, obtained from a glioma patient whose treatment included an IDH1 peptide vaccine. The chain recombines TRBV7-2 with TRBJ2-2; D is uncertain. The clonotype was recovered from a man aged 35-49 years with glioma. CDR3 in DNA: TGTGCCAGCAGCTTCTGGAAGGACACCGGGGAGCTGTTTTTT. It translates to CASSFWKDTGELFF.